The rows below give T cell receptor beta chains drawn from one sample of a study of shared clonotypes between healthy human individuals. Libraries were prepared by immunoSEQ multiplex PCR; TCRdb keeps only in-frame clonotypes and omits some of them. The table has about 2 million clones, about 95% seen once. Sequenced input: naive CD4+ T cells sorted from blood. These receptors all come from a man aged 18 to 35 in good health. Each CDR3 is given with its conserved first and last residue. Each record gives: D gene, J gene, V gene, clone size, CDR3 protein, CDR3 DNA. The D gene is left open where the match is weak. Clone size is shown for a subset of rows, as once, few, many or a class of expanded clone.

D gene: NA; J gene: TRBJ2-2; V gene: TRBV5-1; clone size: once; CDR3 protein: CASSSDNTGELFF; CDR3 DNA: TGCGCCAGCAGCTCTGACAACACCGGGGAGCTGTTTTTT
D gene: NA; J gene: TRBJ2-5; V gene: TRBV20-1; clone size: NA; CDR3 protein: CSATLGGTQYF; CDR3 DNA: TGCAGTGCTACTCTAGGGGGGACCCAGTACTTC
D gene: NA; J gene: TRBJ2-3; V gene: TRBV5-1; clone size: NA; CDR3 protein: CASRTPGPWATDTQYF; CDR3 DNA: TGCGCCAGCAGAACCCCCGGGCCATGGGCCACAGATACGCAGTATTTT
D gene: NA; J gene: TRBJ2-2; V gene: TRBV11-2; clone size: NA; CDR3 protein: CASSFSGSVWRDTGELFF; CDR3 DNA: TGTGCCAGCAGCTTCTCCGGTTCTGTCTGGAGGGACACCGGGGAGCTGTTTTTT
D gene: NA; J gene: TRBJ2-3; V gene: TRBV6-1; clone size: NA; CDR3 protein: CASSELRRGSTDTQYF; CDR3 DNA: TGTGCCAGCAGTGAACTAAGGCGTGGTAGCACAGATACGCAGTATTTT
D gene: NA; J gene: TRBJ1-6; V gene: TRBV7-3; clone size: NA; CDR3 protein: CASSLDPNSPLHF; CDR3 DNA: TGTGCCAGCAGCTTAGACCCCAATTCACCCCTCCACTTT
D gene: NA; J gene: TRBJ2-2; V gene: TRBV9; clone size: NA; CDR3 protein: CASSQLTAPGELFF; CDR3 DNA: TGTGCCAGCAGCCAACTGACAGCGCCCGGGGAGCTGTTTTTT
D gene: TRBD1; J gene: TRBJ1-3; V gene: TRBV18; clone size: once; CDR3 protein: CASSAGQGSSGNTIYF; CDR3 DNA: TGTGCCAGCTCAGCAGGACAGGGCTCCTCTGGAAACACCATATATTTT
D gene: NA; J gene: TRBJ2-7; V gene: TRBV30; clone size: NA; CDR3 protein: CAWKGGGYEQYF; CDR3 DNA: TGTGCCTGGAAAGGGGGGGGCTACGAGCAGTACTTC
D gene: TRBD1; J gene: TRBJ1-2; V gene: TRBV25-1; clone size: NA; CDR3 protein: CASKDRGGSYGYTF; CDR3 DNA: TGTGCCAGCAAGGACAGGGGAGGATCCTATGGCTACACCTTC
D gene: TRBD2; J gene: TRBJ2-3; V gene: TRBV7-2; clone size: NA; CDR3 protein: CASSFSGREGTDTQYF; CDR3 DNA: TGTGCCAGCAGCTTTAGCGGGAGGGAGGGCACAGATACGCAGTATTTT
D gene: NA; J gene: TRBJ2-7; V gene: TRBV11-2; clone size: NA; CDR3 protein: CASSLERLSYEQYF; CDR3 DNA: TGTGCCAGCAGCTTAGAAAGGTTATCCTACGAGCAGTACTTC
D gene: NA; J gene: TRBJ2-2; V gene: TRBV19; clone size: NA; CDR3 protein: CASRNTGELFF; CDR3 DNA: TGTGCCAGTAGGAACACCGGGGAGCTGTTTTTT
D gene: NA; J gene: TRBJ1-5; V gene: TRBV10-3; clone size: NA; CDR3 protein: CAISVAGGNQPQHF; CDR3 DNA: TGTGCCATCAGTGTTGCAGGGGGCAATCAGCCCCAGCATTTT
D gene: TRBD1; J gene: TRBJ1-3; V gene: TRBV30; clone size: NA; CDR3 protein: CAWSRDSGNTIYF; CDR3 DNA: TGTGCCTGGAGTCGGGACAGTGGAAACACCATATATTTT
D gene: NA; J gene: TRBJ2-3; V gene: TRBV7-2; clone size: NA; CDR3 protein: CASSFVRKDTQYF; CDR3 DNA: TGTGCCAGCAGCTTTGTCCGCAAGGATACGCAGTATTTT
D gene: NA; J gene: TRBJ2-7; V gene: TRBV2; clone size: NA; CDR3 protein: CASSPQGIHEQYF; CDR3 DNA: TGTGCCAGCAGCCCACAGGGCATCCACGAGCAGTACTTC
D gene: NA; J gene: TRBJ1-6; V gene: TRBV2; clone size: NA; CDR3 protein: CASSEAPNSPLHF; CDR3 DNA: TGTGCCAGCAGTGAAGCGCCGAATTCACCCCTCCACTTT
D gene: NA; J gene: TRBJ1-1; V gene: TRBV6-5; clone size: NA; CDR3 protein: CASRSGSNTEAFF; CDR3 DNA: TGTGCCAGCAGATCGGGATCGAACACTGAAGCTTTCTTT
D gene: TRBD2; J gene: TRBJ2-4; V gene: TRBV7-2; clone size: NA; CDR3 protein: CASSQAGLGNIQYF; CDR3 DNA: TGTGCCAGCAGCCAAGCCGGACTAGGGAACATTCAGTACTTC
D gene: TRBD1; J gene: TRBJ2-4; V gene: TRBV6-5; clone size: NA; CDR3 protein: CASRRTGDGIQYF; CDR3 DNA: TGTGCCAGCAGGCGGACAGGGGATGGCATTCAGTACTTC
D gene: NA; J gene: TRBJ2-5; V gene: TRBV18; clone size: NA; CDR3 protein: CASSGRGGETQYF; CDR3 DNA: TGTGCCAGCTCAGGGCGGGGCGGAGAGACCCAGTACTTC
D gene: NA; J gene: TRBJ2-3; V gene: TRBV9; clone size: NA; CDR3 protein: CASSVVTGGQVTQYF; CDR3 DNA: TGTGCCAGCAGCGTAGTAACGGGGGGCCAAGTTACGCAGTATTTT
D gene: NA; J gene: TRBJ1-1; V gene: TRBV9; clone size: NA; CDR3 protein: CASSVGLFDTEAFF; CDR3 DNA: TGTGCCAGCAGCGTTGGACTTTTCGACACTGAAGCTTTCTTT
D gene: NA; J gene: TRBJ2-5; V gene: TRBV15; clone size: NA; CDR3 protein: CATSRARETQYF; CDR3 DNA: TGTGCCACCAGCAGAGCTCGGGAGACCCAGTACTTC
D gene: TRBD1; J gene: TRBJ2-7; V gene: TRBV30; clone size: NA; CDR3 protein: CAWDRGTYEQYF; CDR3 DNA: TGTGCCTGGGACAGGGGGACCTACGAGCAGTACTTC
D gene: TRBD2; J gene: TRBJ2-3; V gene: TRBV10-2; clone size: NA; CDR3 protein: CASTRTSGRSPDTQYF; CDR3 DNA: TGCGCCAGCACTAGGACTAGCGGGAGGAGCCCAGATACGCAGTATTTT
D gene: TRBD2; J gene: TRBJ2-7; V gene: TRBV10-3; clone size: NA; CDR3 protein: CAISESILAGSYEQYF; CDR3 DNA: TGTGCCATCAGTGAGTCGATACTAGCGGGATCCTACGAGCAGTACTTC
D gene: TRBD1; J gene: TRBJ2-2; V gene: TRBV28; clone size: NA; CDR3 protein: CASSMGQGATGELFF; CDR3 DNA: TGTGCCAGCAGTATGGGACAGGGGGCGACCGGGGAGCTGTTTTTT
D gene: NA; J gene: TRBJ1-6; V gene: TRBV6-1; clone size: NA; CDR3 protein: CASSETNSPLHF; CDR3 DNA: TGTGCCAGCAGTGAAACTAATTCACCCCTCCACTTT
D gene: NA; J gene: TRBJ2-7; V gene: TRBV28; clone size: NA; CDR3 protein: CASSLGGGEQYF; CDR3 DNA: TGTGCCAGCAGTTTAGGGGGCGGAGAGCAGTACTTC
D gene: NA; J gene: TRBJ1-5; V gene: TRBV7-2; clone size: NA; CDR3 protein: CASSFRDNQPQHF; CDR3 DNA: TGTGCCAGCAGCTTCAGGGACAATCAGCCCCAGCATTTT